Listed below are T cell receptor beta chains from one sample, sequenced in a study of blood T cell repertoires in COVID-19. Sequencing used immunoSEQ multiplex PCR; TCRdb keeps in-frame clones, though not all of them. The sample has more than 95,000 clones, roughly 79% seen once; the top ten hold roughly 37%. Material: peripheral blood. All receptors come from a man at least 80 years old with acute or convalescent COVID-19. The CDR3 runs from the conserved cysteine through the conserved F or W. A D gene is named only where the DNA matches it firmly. Some rows mark clone size as missing; the rest say once, few, many or name a class of expanded clone.

cdr3_nt cdr3_aa j_call clone_size v_call d_call
TGTGCCAGCAGCGTAGGGGGCGCCGTCAATGAGCAGTTCTTC CASSVGGAVNEQFF TRBJ2-1 NA TRBV9 NA
TGTGCCAGCAGCTCACACATGAACACTGAAGCTTTCTTT CASSSHMNTEAFF TRBJ1-1 once TRBV11-2 NA
TGCGCCAGCAGCCCGGGACTAGCGGGAGCAGATACGCAGTATTTT CASSPGLAGADTQYF TRBJ2-3 NA TRBV5-1 TRBD2
TGCGCCAGCAGCCAAGTCTCCAGGGGGAGAGGCGAGCAGTACTTC CASSQVSRGRGEQYF TRBJ2-7 NA TRBV4-1 TRBD1
TGTGCCATCAGTGAAATGAGGACTAGCGGTTCCAGAGGCTCCTACAATGAGCAGTTCTTC CAISEMRTSGSRGSYNEQFF TRBJ2-1 NA TRBV10-3 TRBD2
TGCGCCAGCTCTCTGGAAGGGAGGGACGGCACTGAAGCTTTCTTT CASSLEGRDGTEAFF TRBJ1-1 NA TRBV5-1 NA
TGTGCCAGCCGACCTTCTCGGGGGAGAAACACTGAAGCTTTCTTT CASRPSRGRNTEAFF TRBJ1-1 NA TRBV28 NA
TGTGCCAGCAGTTACTCGGGACACCTCGACTATGGCTACACCTTC CASSYSGHLDYGYTF TRBJ1-2 NA TRBV6-2/TRBV6-3 NA
TGCGCCAGCAGCTCCCTAGCGGGAGTCACCGGGGAGCTGTTTTTT CASSSLAGVTGELFF TRBJ2-2 NA TRBV5-1 TRBD2
TGTGCCAGCTCACCCGGGGGGTCAGCGGGTCGCACCGGGGAGCTGTTTTTT CASSPGGSAGRTGELFF TRBJ2-2 NA TRBV18 TRBD2
TGTGCCAGCAGTAGGGGGACAGCCTACGAGCAGTACTTC CASSRGTAYEQYF TRBJ2-7 NA TRBV12-3/TRBV12-4 TRBD1
TGTGCCAGCAGGAGGGACACTAGGAACACCGGGGAGCTGTTTTTT CASRRDTRNTGELFF TRBJ2-2 NA TRBV28 NA
TGTGCCAGCAGTTACTCGATCCAGGGGATCCAGCCCCAGCATTTT CASSYSIQGIQPQHF TRBJ1-5 few TRBV6-5 NA
TGTGCCAGCAGTTCGGGACAGAACTACGAGCAGTACTTC CASSSGQNYEQYF TRBJ2-7 NA TRBV28 TRBD1
TGTGCCAGCAGCTCTCGGACAGGGCCTAACTATGGCTACACCTTC CASSSRTGPNYGYTF TRBJ1-2 few TRBV5-4 TRBD1
TGCAGCGTTGAAATAGCGACCAACTACAATGAGCAGTTCTTC CSVEIATNYNEQFF TRBJ2-1 NA TRBV29-1 NA
TGTGCCAGCAGCCCAACTTCCAACGAGCAGTACTTC CASSPTSNEQYF TRBJ2-7 few TRBV6-5 NA
TGTGCCAGCTCACTTGGACACGGAGGGAACGAGCAGTACTTC CASSLGHGGNEQYF TRBJ2-7 NA TRBV18 NA
TGTGCCAGCAGGGGACAGCTGGTATACAATGAGCAGTTCTTC CASRGQLVYNEQFF TRBJ2-1 once TRBV2 TRBD1
TGTGCCAGCAGCTTAGATAGATCCGAGCAGTACTTC CASSLDRSEQYF TRBJ2-7 NA TRBV7-6 NA
TGTGCCAGCAGTGAAGTATTTCGGGAGGCTGAAGCTTTCTTT CASSEVFREAEAFF TRBJ1-1 NA TRBV2 NA
TGTGCCAGCAGTGCCGGCCTTGGACAGGTGAACTATGGCTACACCTTC CASSAGLGQVNYGYTF TRBJ1-2 NA TRBV2 TRBD1
TGTGCCAGCAGTTTAGGGGGGAGGGAGACCCAGTACTTC CASSLGGRETQYF TRBJ2-5 NA TRBV28 NA
TGTGCCAGCAGCGTTCCGGGACAGGGCAATCAGCCCCAGCATTTT CASSVPGQGNQPQHF TRBJ1-5 NA TRBV9 TRBD1
TGCGCCAGCAGCTTGGAAGGACTCCAAGAGACCCAGTACTTC CASSLEGLQETQYF TRBJ2-5 few TRBV5-1 NA
TGTGCCAGCAGCCCTTTTTGGAGCAGCAATCAGCCCCAGCATTTT CASSPFWSSNQPQHF TRBJ1-5 NA TRBV7-8 NA
TGTGCCAGCAGCCCCGGGACTAGCGGCCACTCCTACAATGAGCAGTTCTTC CASSPGTSGHSYNEQFF TRBJ2-1 once TRBV7-9 TRBD2
TGTGCCAGTAGTGGGGGGACCGACAACACCGGGGAGCTGTTTTTT CASSGGTDNTGELFF TRBJ2-2 NA TRBV19 NA
TGTGCCAGCAGCTTCAGACCGGAGGGGGATACGCAGTATTTT CASSFRPEGDTQYF TRBJ2-3 NA TRBV7-9 NA
TGTGCCAGCAGCCTCACTAGCGGACCTACGGGGTACTTC CASSLTSGPTGYF TRBJ2-7 NA TRBV7-9 TRBD2
TGCAGCGTCAGGGTTGGTGCTAATGAAAAACTGTTTTTT CSVRVGANEKLFF TRBJ1-4 NA TRBV29-1 NA